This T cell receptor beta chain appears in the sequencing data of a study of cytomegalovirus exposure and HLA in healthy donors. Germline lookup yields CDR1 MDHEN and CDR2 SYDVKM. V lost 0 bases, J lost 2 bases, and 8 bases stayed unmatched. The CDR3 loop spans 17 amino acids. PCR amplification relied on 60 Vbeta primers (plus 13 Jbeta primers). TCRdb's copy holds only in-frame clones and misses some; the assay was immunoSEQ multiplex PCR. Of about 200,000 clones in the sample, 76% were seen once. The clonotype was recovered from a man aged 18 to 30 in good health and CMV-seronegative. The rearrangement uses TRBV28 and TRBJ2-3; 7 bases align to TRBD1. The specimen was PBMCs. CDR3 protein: CASSLWVRGGPTDTQYF. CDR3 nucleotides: TGTGCCAGCAGTTTATGGGTTAGAGGGGGCCCCACAGATACGCAGTATTTT.